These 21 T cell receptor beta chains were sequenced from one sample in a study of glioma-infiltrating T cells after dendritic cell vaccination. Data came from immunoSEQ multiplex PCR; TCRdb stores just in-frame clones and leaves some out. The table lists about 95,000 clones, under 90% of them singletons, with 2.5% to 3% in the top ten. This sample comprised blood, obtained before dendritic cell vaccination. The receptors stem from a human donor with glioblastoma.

DNA of the CDR3: TGTGCCAGCAGGCGGGTCTTCTATGAGCAGTTCTTC. Translating it yields CASRRVFYEQFF. V usage is TRBV2 and J usage is TRBJ2-1; D may be TRBD2 (5 bases). The V gene's germline CDR1 is SNHLY and CDR2 FYNNEI. V lost 6 bases and J lost 8, with 11 bases in between. This CDR3 contains 12 residues.

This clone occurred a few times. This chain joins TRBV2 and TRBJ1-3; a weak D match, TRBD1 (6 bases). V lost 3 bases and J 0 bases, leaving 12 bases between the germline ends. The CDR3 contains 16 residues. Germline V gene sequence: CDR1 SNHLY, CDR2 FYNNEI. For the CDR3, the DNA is TGTGCCAGCAGTGAGCGGACAGCGGCCTCTGGAAACACCATATATTTT. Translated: CASSERTAASGNTIYF.

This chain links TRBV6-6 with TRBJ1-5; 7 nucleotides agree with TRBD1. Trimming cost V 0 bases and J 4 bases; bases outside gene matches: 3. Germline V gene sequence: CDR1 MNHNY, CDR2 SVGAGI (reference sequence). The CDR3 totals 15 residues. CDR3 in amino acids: CASSYSSRGNQPQHF. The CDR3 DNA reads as TGTGCCAGCAGTTACTCCTCCAGGGGGAATCAGCCCCAGCATTTT.

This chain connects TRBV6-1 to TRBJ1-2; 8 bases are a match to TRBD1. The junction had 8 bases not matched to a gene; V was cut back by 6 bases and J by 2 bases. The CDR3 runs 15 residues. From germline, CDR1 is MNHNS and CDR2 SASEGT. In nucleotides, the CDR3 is TGTGCCAGCAGGACAGGGGACGAGGGGAACTATGGCTACACCTTC. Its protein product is CASRTGDEGNYGYTF.

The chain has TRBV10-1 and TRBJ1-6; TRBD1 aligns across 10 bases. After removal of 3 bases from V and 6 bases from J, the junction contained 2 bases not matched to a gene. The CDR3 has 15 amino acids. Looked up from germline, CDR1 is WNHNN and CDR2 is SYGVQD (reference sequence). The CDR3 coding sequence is TGCGCCAGCAGTGACGGGACAGGGGTTAATTCACCCCTCCACTTT. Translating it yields CASSDGTGVNSPLHF.

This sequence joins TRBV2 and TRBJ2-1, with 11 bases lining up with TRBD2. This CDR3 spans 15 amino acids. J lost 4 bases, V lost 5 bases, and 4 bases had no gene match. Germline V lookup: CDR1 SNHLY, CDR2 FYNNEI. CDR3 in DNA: TGTGCCAGCAGTCCCGGGACTAGCGGTTACAATGAGCAGTTCTTC. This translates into CASSPGTSGYNEQFF.

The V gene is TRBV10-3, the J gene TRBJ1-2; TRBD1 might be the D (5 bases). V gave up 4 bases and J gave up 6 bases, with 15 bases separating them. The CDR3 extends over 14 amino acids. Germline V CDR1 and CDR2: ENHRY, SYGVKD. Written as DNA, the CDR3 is TGTGCCATCAGTGTGGGCGGGGGACTCCATGGCTACACCTTC. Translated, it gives CAISVGGGLHGYTF.

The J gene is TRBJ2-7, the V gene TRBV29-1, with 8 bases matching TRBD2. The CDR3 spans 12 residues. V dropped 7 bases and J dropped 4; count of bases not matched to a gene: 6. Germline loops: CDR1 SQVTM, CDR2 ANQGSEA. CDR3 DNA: TGCAGCGGTACCGGGAGGGGTTACGAGCAGTACTTC. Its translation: CSGTGRGYEQYF.

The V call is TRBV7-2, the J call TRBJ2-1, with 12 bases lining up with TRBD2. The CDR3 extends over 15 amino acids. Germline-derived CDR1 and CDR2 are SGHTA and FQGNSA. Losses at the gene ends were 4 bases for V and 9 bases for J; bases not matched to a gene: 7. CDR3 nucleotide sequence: TGTGCCAGCAGCTGGGGGACTAGCGGGCGACCTGAGCAGTTCTTC. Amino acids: CASSWGTSGRPEQFF.

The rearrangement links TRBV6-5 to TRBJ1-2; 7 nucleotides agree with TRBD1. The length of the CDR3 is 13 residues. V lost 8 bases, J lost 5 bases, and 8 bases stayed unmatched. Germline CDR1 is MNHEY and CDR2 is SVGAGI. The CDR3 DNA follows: TGTGCCAGCCATTTCGGGACAGATTATGGCTACACCTTC. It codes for CASHFGTDYGYTF.

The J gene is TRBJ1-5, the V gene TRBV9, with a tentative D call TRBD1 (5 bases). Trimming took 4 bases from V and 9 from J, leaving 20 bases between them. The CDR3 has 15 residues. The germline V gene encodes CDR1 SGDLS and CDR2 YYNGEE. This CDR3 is CASSPRAGGVGPQHF. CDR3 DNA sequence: TGTGCCAGCAGCCCCCGGGCCGGAGGGGTAGGGCCCCAGCATTTT.

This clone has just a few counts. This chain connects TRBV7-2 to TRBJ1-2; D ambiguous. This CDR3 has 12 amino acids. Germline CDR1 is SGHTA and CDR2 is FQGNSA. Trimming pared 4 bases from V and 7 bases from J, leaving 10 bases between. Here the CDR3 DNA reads TGTGCCAGCAGCTCCCGGGGTAGTGGCTACACCTTC. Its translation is CASSSRGSGYTF.

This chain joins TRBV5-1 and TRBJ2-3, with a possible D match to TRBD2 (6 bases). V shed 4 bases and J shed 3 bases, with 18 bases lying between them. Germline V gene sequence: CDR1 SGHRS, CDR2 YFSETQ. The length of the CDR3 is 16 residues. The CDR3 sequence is CASSGAAGLGTDTQYF. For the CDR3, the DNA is TGCGCCAGCAGCGGGGCTGCGGGACTCGGAACAGATACGCAGTATTTT.

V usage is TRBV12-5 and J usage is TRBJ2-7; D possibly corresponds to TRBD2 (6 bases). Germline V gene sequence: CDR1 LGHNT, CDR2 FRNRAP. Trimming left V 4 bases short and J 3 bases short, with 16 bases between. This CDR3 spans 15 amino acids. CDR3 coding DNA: TGTGCTAGTGGTTCCCCCCGCGACGGGAGCTACGAGCAGTACTTC. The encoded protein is CASGSPRDGSYEQYF.

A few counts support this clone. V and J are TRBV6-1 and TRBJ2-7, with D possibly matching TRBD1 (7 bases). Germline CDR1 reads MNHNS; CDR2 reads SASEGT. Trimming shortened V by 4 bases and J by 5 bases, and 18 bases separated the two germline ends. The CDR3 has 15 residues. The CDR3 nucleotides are TGTGCCAGCAGTGCCAAGGACGGAGGGGGCGACGAGCAGTACTTC. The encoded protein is CASSAKDGGGDEQYF.

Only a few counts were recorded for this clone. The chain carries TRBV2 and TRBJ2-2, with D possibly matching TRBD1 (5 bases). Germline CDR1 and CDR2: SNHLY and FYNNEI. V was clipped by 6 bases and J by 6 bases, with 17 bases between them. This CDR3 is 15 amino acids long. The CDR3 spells CASRVDSQGAGELFF. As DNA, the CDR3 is TGTGCCAGCAGAGTCGACAGCCAGGGCGCCGGGGAGCTGTTTTTT.

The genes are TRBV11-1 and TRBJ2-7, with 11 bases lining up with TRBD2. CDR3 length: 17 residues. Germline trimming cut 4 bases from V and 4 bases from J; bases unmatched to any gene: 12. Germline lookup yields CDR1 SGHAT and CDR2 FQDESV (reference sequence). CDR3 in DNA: TGTGCCAGCAGCTCCACTAGCGGGAGTAGGATAGTATACGAGCAGTACTTC. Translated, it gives CASSSTSGSRIVYEQYF.

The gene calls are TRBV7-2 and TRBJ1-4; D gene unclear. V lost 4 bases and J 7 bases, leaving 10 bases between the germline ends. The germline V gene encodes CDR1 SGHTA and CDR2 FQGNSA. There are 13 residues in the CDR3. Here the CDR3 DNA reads TGTGCCAGCAGCTCAGGAACCCGTGAAAAACTGTTTTTT. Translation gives CASSSGTREKLFF.

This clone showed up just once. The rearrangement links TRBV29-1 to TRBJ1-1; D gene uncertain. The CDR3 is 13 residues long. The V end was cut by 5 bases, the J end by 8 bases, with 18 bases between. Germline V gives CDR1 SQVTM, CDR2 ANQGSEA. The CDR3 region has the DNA TGCAGCGTTCGACCGCGACTGGGGAGGGAAGCTTTCTTT. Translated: CSVRPRLGREAFF.

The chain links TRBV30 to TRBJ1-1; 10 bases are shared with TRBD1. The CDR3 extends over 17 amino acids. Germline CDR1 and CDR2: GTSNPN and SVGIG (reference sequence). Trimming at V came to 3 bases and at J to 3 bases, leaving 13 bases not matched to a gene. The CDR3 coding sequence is TGTGCCTGGAGGCCCCTCGGACAGGGGGAAAGGGACACTGAAGCTTTCTTT. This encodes CAWRPLGQGERDTEAFF. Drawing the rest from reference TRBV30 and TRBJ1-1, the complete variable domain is SQTIHQWPATLVQPVGSPLSLECTVEGTSNPNLYWYRQAAGRGLQLLFYSVGIGQISSEVPQNLSASRPQDRQFILSSKKLLLSDSGFYLCAWRPLGQGERDTEAFFGQGTRLTVV.

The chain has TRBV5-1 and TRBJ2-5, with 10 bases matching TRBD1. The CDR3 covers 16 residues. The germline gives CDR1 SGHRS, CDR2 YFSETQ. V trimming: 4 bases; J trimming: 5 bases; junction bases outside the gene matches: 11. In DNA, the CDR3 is TGCGCCAGCAGCCCAAACCGACAGGGGGCAGGGGAGACCCAGTACTTC. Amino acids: CASSPNRQGAGETQYF.